This TCR beta chain was identified during a study of blood T cell repertoires in COVID-19 (TCRdb year 2020). Context from the whole study: The collaborator samples originated in the United States, Italy and Spain and spanned the acute and convalescent phases of COVID-19. Deeply sampled blood TCRbeta repertoires from subjects exposed to, actively infected with, or recovered from COVID-19 were included in the dataset. The samples were drawn from the first 160 participants of the ongoing ImmuneRACE study and from about 1,200 subjects provided by 6 global collaborators. Where available, HLA class I and class II types were obtained from metadata supplied by the sample provider rather than from assay-based typing. Nearly every sample came with metadata listing a de-identified subject ID, COVID-19 status, age in years and sex. The repertoires were made available in a free public database intended to serve as a resource for research on the immune response to SARS-CoV-2. The material from the prospective study consisted of cDNA or gDNA derived from T cells, B-cell-depleted T cells, or PBMCs. Study-level results and caveats: The amount of clinical and demographic metadata varied by source and participant and was provided uncurated.

The collaborating institutions used their own protocols to collect whole blood in K2EDTA tubes. For TCRbeta analysis, collaborators shipped samples in one of three forms: frozen whole blood, isolated PBMCs, or DNA extracted from either of those sample types. Trimming takes 4 bases from V and 3 bases from J, and the germline ends sit 22 bases apart. For CDR1 and CDR2, the germline V gene (reference sequence) lists LGHDT and YNNKEL. From its cysteine to its phenylalanine, the CDR3 spans 17 amino acids. Only the CDR3 DNA is retained, 51 bases long and in frame from the first base. For this clone: Its antigen is unknown. Base qualities are not recorded, but no much larger clone differs from it by a single base.

TCRbeta CDR3 regions were amplified from genomic DNA using the immunoSEQ Assay, a bias-controlled multiplex PCR. Per the authors' processing: Within the assay, amplification of reference gene primers was used to estimate how many nucleated cells each sample contained. Sequence reads were collapsed and filtered to measure the absolute abundance of every unique TCRbeta CDR3 rearrangement. For each sample, productive Simpson clonality was calculated as the square root of Simpson's diversity index across productive rearrangements. Not all clones reach the TCRdb copy of this immuneACCESS table, which keeps in-frame sequences only. Checked studies attribute under half of the gap to unresolved V genes and leave the rest unexplained. V and J calls and clone size follow that table, whereas D and trimming were derived from the DNA. The sample table holds 200,000 to 300,000 clones, of which roughly 90% were seen once. Together, the top ten hold around 0.78% of the sample.

The rearranged segments are TRBV3-1 (or the pseudogene TRBV3-2) and TRBJ2-7; no D segment can be confidently identified. The TCR sequence derives from a woman younger than 45 with acute or convalescent COVID-19. The source material was peripheral blood. The CDR3 protein sequence reads: CASSLTLGSGRHYEQYF. The DNA reads as follows: TGTGCCAGCAGCCTCACCCTCGGATCTGGCAGGCACTACGAGCAGTACTTC.